Sequencing of this T cell receptor beta chain was carried out in a study of identical twins. TCRdb processed the 5' RACE reads anew with MiXCR; each CDR3 protein has one entry. The sample shows 500,000 to 650,000 distinct CDR3 sequences, 20% to 25% of them seen only once. This same sample was also taken into another study, of yellow fever vaccine responses in identical twins.

The receptor was isolated from a woman aged 18-29 years in good health. Sequencing used CD4+ T cells sorted from blood.

The CDR3 reads CASSPRGLNTDTQYF. DNA for the CDR3: TGTGCCAGCAGCCCCCGGGGACTTAACACAGATACGCAGTATTTT. The V call is TRBV7-6, the J call TRBJ2-3; D may be TRBD2 (6 bases). The ends were cut back, 5 bases at V and 2 bases at J, with 14 bases in the middle. This CDR3 region has 15 residues. Germline lookup yields CDR1 SGHVS and CDR2 FNYEAQ.